This T cell receptor beta chain is drawn from a study of cytotoxic CD8 clonotypes in ibrutinib-treated CLL. Turning to the study itself: By median around 69 months, approximately twelve had progressed and about 15 stayed remitted; responses had been 2 complete and approximately 24 partial.

Some clones are missing from TCRdb's copy, which holds only in-frame ones; the method was immunoSEQ multiplex PCR. The sample consists of 300,000 to 350,000 clones, roughly 85% of them appearing once. Note on this clone: Its specificity is not known.

J lost 6 bases, V lost 0 bases, and 6 bases had no gene match. CDR1 and CDR2 from the germline V gene are SGDLS and YYNGEE. The CDR3 is 16 amino acids. Findings of the study overall: Collection times varied between progressing and sustained-remission patients. Clonality, elevated at ibrutinib response, dropped back toward baseline at progression.

This TCR was recovered from a human donor with chronic lymphocytic leukemia. The V gene is TRBV9, the J gene TRBJ2-2; 9 nucleotides agree with TRBD2. The sequencing used PBMCs, collected before ibrutinib treatment. CDR3 amino acids: CASSVGRAGGAGELFF. As DNA, the CDR3 is TGTGCCAGCAGCGTAGGTCGGGCGGGAGGGGCCGGGGAGCTGTTTTTT.